The entry below gives a single T cell receptor beta chain sequence along with its context. This clone was picked up one time. It has no known antigen specificity. No much larger clone exists at a distance of one base, and base qualities are not known. This record comes from a study of shared clonotypes between healthy human individuals (dated by TCRdb to 2020 to 2022). Describing the broader study: The cohort included a few men and a couple of women between 18 and 49 years of age. Per donor, three plates each were used for CD4 naive and CD4 memory, two for CD8 naive, and one for CD8 memory. To estimate repertoire size and how much clonotype sharing occurs between individuals, the study deeply sequenced the blood TCR repertoires of roughly 5 healthy adults. To increase sequencing depth and limit assay-specific biases, TCR repertoire library preparation and sequencing were carried out by different laboratories using diverse techniques. Leukapheresis yielded between about 0.9 and 9 billion PBMCs per donor. Summary of the overall study and its limitations: Sampling was restricted to blood, and TCR repertoires in tissue are likely to differ from TCR repertoires in blood. Compared with non-shared clonotypes, clonotypes shared by all four sorted-subset donors had higher generation probabilities. Because the study included a small number of donors, the genetic and exposure-history diversity represented was limited. Even with the large sequencing depth, rarefaction of the sorted-subset datasets indicated that sequencing was incomplete. When several donors were compared, the shared fraction of clonotypes was around 5.1% for naive CD4, roughly 3.4% for naive CD8, 2% to 2.5% for memory CD4, and 0.35% to 0.4% for memory CD8. Naive subsets generally had larger estimated clonotype richness than memory subsets did. Pairwise subsampling led to the expectation that sequencing depth would affect the degree of clonotype sharing among donors.

TCR CDR3 regions were amplified from genomic DNA by multiplex PCR using the deep immunoSEQ assay. For each cell subset, the extracted genomic DNA was distributed evenly across all wells of several immunoSEQ 96-well plates, and each plate served as one replicate. For sorted subsets, roughly 200 ng of genomic DNA, equivalent to 25,000 to 35,000 T cell genomes, went into each replicate PCR. Purified libraries were quantified with a Qubit 3.0 fluorometer, sized on a Bioanalyzer 2100, and re-quantified with the KAPA Library Quantification kit. Every immunoSEQ 96-well plate was sequenced on a dedicated single-read 150-cycle Illumina NextSeq 550 flow cell. Per the authors' processing: Because only junctional sequences without quality scores were contained in the immunoSEQ output, filtering matching that applied to full-length reads could not be performed. Sequences were annotated with PyIR, a Python wrapper for IgBLAST v1.9, and V/J genes and CDR3 were assigned using IMGT germline references. Reads with weak V/J assignments (E-value above 1e-6), missing CDR3, stop codons, out-of-frame junctions, or ambiguous translated residues were removed. V3J clonotypes were defined as sequences sharing an identical inferred V gene, J gene, and CDR3 amino acid sequence. The percentage overlap between two repertoires was calculated by dividing the number of shared unique clonotypes by the size of the smaller repertoire. RTK rarefaction, the Chao1 estimator, and Recon v2.1 estimates of unobserved clonotypes were used to assess repertoire richness. For all TCRbeta clonotypes obtained by the gDNA method from a few donors, generation probabilities were computed with OLGA. TCRdb took over this immuneACCESS table, retaining in-frame rearrangements with V and J assigned. Such tables are incomplete; in checked studies, under half of the missing clones stem from an unresolved V gene, and the remainder is unexplained. V and J calls and clone size are copied from that table; D and trimming were computed from the DNA. In all, the sample holds about 2.2 million clones, and about 93% of those were seen once. Clones ranked in the top ten supply around 1.8% of the sample.

CD8 naive samples were CD45RO-negative cells positively selected for CCR7, giving a CD45RA+CCR7+ population that excluded TemRA cells. Donors were healthy HIV-negative adults with no recently reported acute infections or vaccinations. Every donor was a Caucasian adult living in Nashville, Tennessee, USA. After blood collection by leukapheresis, PBMCs were isolated using Ficoll-Histopaque density gradient centrifugation and then cryopreserved in the vapor phase of liquid nitrogen. Analytical flow cytometry was used to check the purity and quantity of every magnetically sorted T cell population. From each sorted fraction, genomic DNA was isolated and quantified by UV absorbance on a Nanodrop 2000c. The sample consisted of naive CD8+ T cells from PBMCs. Interpreted using the paper, the cell subset or site label stands for: CD45RA+CCR7+. The TCR originated in a man aged 18 to 35 in good health. Some clones in this sample may be carry-over from other donors' samples.

Read as DNA, the sequence is TGTGCCAGCAGGGGACTAGACCACTACGAGCAGTACTTC. It translates as CASRGLDHYEQYF. This sequence uses TRBV27 and TRBJ2-7, and TRBD2 matches 8 of the central bases. As encoded in the germline V gene (reference sequence), CDR1 is MNHEY while CDR2 is SMNVEV. The CDR3 runs 13 amino acids, cysteine and phenylalanine included. Only CDR3 DNA remains: 39 bases, in frame from the first base. Germline trimming: 6 bases from V, 3 bases from J; junction bases outside gene matches: 4.